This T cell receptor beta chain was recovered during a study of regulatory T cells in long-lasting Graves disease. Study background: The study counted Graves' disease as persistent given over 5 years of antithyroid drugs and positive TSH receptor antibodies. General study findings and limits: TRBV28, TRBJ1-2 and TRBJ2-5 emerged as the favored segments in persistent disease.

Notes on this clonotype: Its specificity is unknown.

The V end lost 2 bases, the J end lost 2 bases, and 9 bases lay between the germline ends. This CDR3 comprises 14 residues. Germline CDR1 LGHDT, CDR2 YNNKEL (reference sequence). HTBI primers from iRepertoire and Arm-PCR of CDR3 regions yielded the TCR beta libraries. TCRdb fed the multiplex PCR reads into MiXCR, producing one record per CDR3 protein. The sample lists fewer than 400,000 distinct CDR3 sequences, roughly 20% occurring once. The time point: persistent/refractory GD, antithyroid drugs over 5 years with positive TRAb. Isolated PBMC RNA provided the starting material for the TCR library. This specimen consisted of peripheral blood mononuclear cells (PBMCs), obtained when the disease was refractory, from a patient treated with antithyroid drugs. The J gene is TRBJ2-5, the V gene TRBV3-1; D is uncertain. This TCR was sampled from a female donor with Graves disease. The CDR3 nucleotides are TGTGCCAGCAGCCAAAGGTCCCTTCAAGAGACCCAGTACTTC. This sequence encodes CASSQRSLQETQYF.